The 15 T cell receptor beta chains given below trace back to one sample, sequenced in a study of blood T cell repertoires in COVID-19. Data came from immunoSEQ multiplex PCR; TCRdb stores just in-frame clones and leaves some out. Of around 66,000 clones in the sample, around 80% were seen once. The sample comprised peripheral blood. Source of these receptors: a human donor in a cohort sampled during active COVID-19.

This chain links TRBV19 with TRBJ2-3; 11 bases fit TRBD2. J gave up 5 bases and V 8 bases, and 15 bases lay outside the gene matches. The germline gives CDR1 LNHDA, CDR2 SQIVND (reference sequence). The CDR3 sequence is 17 residues long. CDR3 bases: TGTGCCAGTGTTGGGGCTAGCGGGAGGTCACGCAGAGATACGCAGTATTTT. This gives the protein CASVGASGRSRRDTQYF.

This chain connects TRBV6-5 to TRBJ1-4; 9 bases are a match to TRBD1. The CDR3 contains 15 residues. With V trimmed by 7 bases and J by 5 bases, 8 bases remained unmatched. The germline V gene encodes CDR1 MNHEY and CDR2 SVGAGI. CDR3 DNA: TGTGCCAGCAACACAGGGGGCACGGGGAATGAAAAACTGTTTTTT. Amino acids: CASNTGGTGNEKLFF.

The rearrangement links TRBV4-2 to TRBJ2-5, with 7 bases that match TRBD2. Germline V CDR1 and CDR2: LGHNA, YNFKEQ. Trimming at V came to 4 bases and at J to 1 base, leaving 12 bases not matched to a gene. This CDR3 has 17 residues. The CDR3 DNA is TGTGCCAGCAGCCCTAGGGAGGGTAGTGTAGCCCAAGAGACCCAGTACTTC. It encodes CASSPREGSVAQETQYF.

The chain employs TRBV20-1 and TRBJ2-7, with D maybe TRBD1 (7 bases). The CDR3 is made up of 11 amino acids. Looked up from germline, CDR1 is DFQATT and CDR2 is SNEGSKA (reference sequence). Deletions cut 3 bases from V and 12 bases from J, with 15 bases between. The CDR3 reads CSAREGALAYF. The CDR3 DNA sequence: TGCAGTGCTAGGGAGGGGGCTTTGGCGTACTTC.

The chain combines TRBV5-1 with TRBJ2-3; 12 nucleotides match TRBD2. From germline, CDR1 is SGHRS and CDR2 YFSETQ. The CDR3 sequence is 16 residues long. V gave up 0 bases and J gave up 6 bases; unmatched junction bases: 5. For the CDR3, the DNA is TGCGCCAGCAGCTTGGAGCCTAGCGGGAGGGGGGATACGCAGTATTTT. It yields the protein CASSLEPSGRGDTQYF.

V gene TRBV10-2 combines with J gene TRBJ1-4, with a possible D match to TRBD1 (5 bases). The germline V gene encodes CDR1 WSHSY and CDR2 SAAADI. V was trimmed by 6 bases and J by 0 bases, leaving 8 bases between them. CDR3 length equals 14 residues. CDR3 loop: CASSWTSTNEKLFF. CDR3 DNA: TGCGCCAGCAGCTGGACATCAACTAATGAAAAACTGTTTTTT.

The chain employs TRBV5-4 and TRBJ1-6; D call uncertain. The ends were cut back, 4 bases at V and 7 bases at J, with 15 bases in the middle. Germline V gene data show CDR1 as SGHNT and CDR2 as YYREEE (reference sequence). The CDR3 totals 15 residues. The CDR3 region is CASSPRLGENSPLHF. The DNA for the CDR3 is TGTGCCAGCAGCCCCCGTCTTGGGGAGAATTCACCCCTCCACTTT.

The chain recombines TRBV19 with TRBJ2-7; TRBD2 might be the D (6 bases). Trimming left V 0 bases short and J 6 bases short, with 18 bases between. This CDR3 has 16 amino acids. Germline V CDR1 and CDR2: LNHDA, SQIVND (reference sequence). CDR3 coding DNA: TGTGCCAGTAGTATAGATCTGCGGGATTCCCTTGGCGAGCAGTACTTC. It is translated as CASSIDLRDSLGEQYF.

This clone was picked up one time. The gene calls are TRBV4-1 and TRBJ2-3, with 8 bases identical to TRBD2. From germline, CDR1 is MGHRA and CDR2 YSYEKL. The CDR3 runs to 16 residues. The V and J ends lost 0 bases and 1 base, in that order; junction bases with no gene match: 3. The CDR3 DNA follows: TGCGCCAGCAGCCAAGAAATTAGCGGGGGCACAGATACGCAGTATTTT. This translates into CASSQEISGGTDTQYF.

This clone was recorded many times. The rearrangement joins TRBV15 to TRBJ2-7, with D possibly matching TRBD1 (6 bases). There are 14 residues in the CDR3. Per the germline V gene, CDR1 is LNHNV and CDR2 is YYDKDF (reference sequence). V was trimmed by 0 bases and J by 1 base, leaving 7 bases between them. Here the CDR3 DNA reads TGTGCCACCAGCAGAGACAGGGGTTCCTACGAGCAGTACTTC. Translating it yields CATSRDRGSYEQYF.

The CDR3 protein is CASSDPPRGNSPLHF. DNA for the CDR3: TGTGCCAGCAGTGATCCCCCCAGGGGCAATTCACCCCTCCACTTT. This sequence joins TRBV2 and TRBJ1-6, with D possibly being TRBD1 (6 bases). Trimming left V 3 bases short and J 7 bases short, with 13 bases between. The CDR3 runs to 15 residues. CDR1 SNHLY and CDR2 FYNNEI come from the germline V gene.

The chain uses TRBV28 and TRBJ2-2; D is undetermined. This CDR3 is built from 15 residues. Germline lookup yields CDR1 MDHEN and CDR2 SYDVKM. Trimming took 5 bases from V and 4 from J, leaving 14 bases between them. The CDR3 loop reads CASSPSFGFTGELFF. The CDR3, as DNA: TGTGCCAGCAGTCCTAGTTTCGGGTTCACCGGGGAGCTGTTTTTT.

The V gene is TRBV29-1, the J gene TRBJ2-1; the match to TRBD2 covers 9 bases. The J segment lost 1 base and the V segment lost 3 bases, leaving 10 bases of the junction unmatched. The CDR3 extends over 17 amino acids. The germline gives CDR1 SQVTM, CDR2 ANQGSEA. Here the CDR3 reads CSVDSASGTGSYNEQFF. DNA for the CDR3: TGCAGCGTTGATTCGGCTAGCGGGACCGGATCCTACAATGAGCAGTTCTTC.

The V gene is TRBV12-3 or TRBV12-4, the J gene TRBJ2-7; 7 bases are a match to TRBD1. J was trimmed by 7 bases and V by 5 bases; bases with no gene match: 5. The CDR3 sequence is 12 residues long. CDR3 in amino acids: CASSPTGREQYF. Written as DNA, the CDR3 is TGTGCCAGCAGTCCGACAGGGAGAGAGCAGTACTTC.

The CDR3 is CASSFDRGVGYGYTF. The CDR3 coding sequence is TGTGCCAGCAGCTTCGACAGGGGGGTCGGCTATGGCTACACCTTC. The chain couples TRBV5-4 to TRBJ1-2, with TRBD1 matching 9 bases. Germline V gene lookup returns CDR1 SGHNT and CDR2 YYREEE (reference sequence). The CDR3 length is 15 residues. V trimming: 2 bases; J trimming: 4 bases; junction bases outside the gene matches: 6.